This TCR beta chain stems from a study of T cell clones after liver transplantation. Libraries were prepared by immunoSEQ multiplex PCR; TCRdb keeps only in-frame clonotypes and omits some of them. The table shows some 33,000 clones, with around 94% occurring only once. Only one count was recorded for this clone. The antigen remains unidentified. The V gene's germline CDR1 is MGHDK and CDR2 SYGVNS. This CDR3 comprises 13 residues. The V end was cut by 5 bases, the J end by 3 bases, with 11 bases between. Whole-study results and caveats: In most of the 8 subjects, circulating graft-donor-reactive CD4 TCRbeta sequences fell significantly after transplant. In two subjects, few donor cells limited the measurable donor-reactive repertoire.

Source: CD8+ T cells from blood, taken 12 months after liver transplant. V gene TRBV25-1 combines with J gene TRBJ2-7; maybe TRBD2 (5 bases). The receptor was isolated from a human patient who received a liver transplant. Some of these T cells may belong to the graft donor. The CDR3 bases are TGTGCCAGCAGTCCCACCCGGGGCTACGAGCAGTACTTC. Its translation is CASSPTRGYEQYF.